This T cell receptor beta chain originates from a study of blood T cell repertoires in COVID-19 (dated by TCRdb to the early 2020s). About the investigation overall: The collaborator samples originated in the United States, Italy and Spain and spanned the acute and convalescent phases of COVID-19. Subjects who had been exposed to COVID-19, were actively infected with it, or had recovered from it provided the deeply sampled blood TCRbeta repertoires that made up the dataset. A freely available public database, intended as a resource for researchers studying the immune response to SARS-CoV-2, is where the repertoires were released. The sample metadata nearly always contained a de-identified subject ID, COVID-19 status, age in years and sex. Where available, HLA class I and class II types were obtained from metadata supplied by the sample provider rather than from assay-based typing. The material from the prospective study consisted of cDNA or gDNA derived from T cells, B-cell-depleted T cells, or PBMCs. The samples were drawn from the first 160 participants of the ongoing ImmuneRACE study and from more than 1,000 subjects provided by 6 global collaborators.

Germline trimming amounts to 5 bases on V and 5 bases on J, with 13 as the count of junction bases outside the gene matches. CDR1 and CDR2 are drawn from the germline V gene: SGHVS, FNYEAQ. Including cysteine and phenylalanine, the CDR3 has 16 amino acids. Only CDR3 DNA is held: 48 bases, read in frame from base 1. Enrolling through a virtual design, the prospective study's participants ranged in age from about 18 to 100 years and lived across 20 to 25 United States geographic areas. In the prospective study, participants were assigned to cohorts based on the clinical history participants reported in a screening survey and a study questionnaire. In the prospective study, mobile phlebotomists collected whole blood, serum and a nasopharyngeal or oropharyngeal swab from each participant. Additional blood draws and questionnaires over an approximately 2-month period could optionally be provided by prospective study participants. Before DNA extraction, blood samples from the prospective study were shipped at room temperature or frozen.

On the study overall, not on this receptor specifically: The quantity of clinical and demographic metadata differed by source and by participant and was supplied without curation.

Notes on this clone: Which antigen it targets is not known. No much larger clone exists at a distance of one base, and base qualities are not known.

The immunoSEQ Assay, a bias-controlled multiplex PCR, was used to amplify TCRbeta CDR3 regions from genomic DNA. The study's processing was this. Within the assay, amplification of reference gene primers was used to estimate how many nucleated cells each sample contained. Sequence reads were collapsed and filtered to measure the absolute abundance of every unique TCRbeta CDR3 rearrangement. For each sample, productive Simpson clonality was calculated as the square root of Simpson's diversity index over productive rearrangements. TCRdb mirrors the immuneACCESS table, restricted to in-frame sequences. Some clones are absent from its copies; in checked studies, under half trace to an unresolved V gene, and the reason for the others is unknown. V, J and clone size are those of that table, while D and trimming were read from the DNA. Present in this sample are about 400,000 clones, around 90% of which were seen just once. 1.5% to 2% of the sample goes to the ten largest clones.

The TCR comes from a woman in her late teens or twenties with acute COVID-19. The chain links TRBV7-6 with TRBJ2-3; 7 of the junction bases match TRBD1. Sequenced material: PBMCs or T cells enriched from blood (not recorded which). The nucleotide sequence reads TGTGCCAGCAGCCCCAACAGGGGACCCACAGAAGATACGCAGTATTTT. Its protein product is CASSPNRGPTEDTQYF.